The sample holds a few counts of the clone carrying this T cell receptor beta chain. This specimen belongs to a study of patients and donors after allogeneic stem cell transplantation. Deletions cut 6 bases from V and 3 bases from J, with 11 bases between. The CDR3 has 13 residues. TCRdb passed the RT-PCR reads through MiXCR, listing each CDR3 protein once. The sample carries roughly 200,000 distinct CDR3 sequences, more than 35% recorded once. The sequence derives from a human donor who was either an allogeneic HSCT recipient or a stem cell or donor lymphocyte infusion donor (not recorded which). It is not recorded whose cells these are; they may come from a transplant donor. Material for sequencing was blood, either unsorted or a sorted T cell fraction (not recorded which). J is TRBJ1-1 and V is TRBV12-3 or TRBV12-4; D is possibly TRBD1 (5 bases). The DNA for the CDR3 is TGTGCCAGCAGCCGACAGTCCTACACTGAAGCTTTCTTT. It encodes CASSRQSYTEAFF.